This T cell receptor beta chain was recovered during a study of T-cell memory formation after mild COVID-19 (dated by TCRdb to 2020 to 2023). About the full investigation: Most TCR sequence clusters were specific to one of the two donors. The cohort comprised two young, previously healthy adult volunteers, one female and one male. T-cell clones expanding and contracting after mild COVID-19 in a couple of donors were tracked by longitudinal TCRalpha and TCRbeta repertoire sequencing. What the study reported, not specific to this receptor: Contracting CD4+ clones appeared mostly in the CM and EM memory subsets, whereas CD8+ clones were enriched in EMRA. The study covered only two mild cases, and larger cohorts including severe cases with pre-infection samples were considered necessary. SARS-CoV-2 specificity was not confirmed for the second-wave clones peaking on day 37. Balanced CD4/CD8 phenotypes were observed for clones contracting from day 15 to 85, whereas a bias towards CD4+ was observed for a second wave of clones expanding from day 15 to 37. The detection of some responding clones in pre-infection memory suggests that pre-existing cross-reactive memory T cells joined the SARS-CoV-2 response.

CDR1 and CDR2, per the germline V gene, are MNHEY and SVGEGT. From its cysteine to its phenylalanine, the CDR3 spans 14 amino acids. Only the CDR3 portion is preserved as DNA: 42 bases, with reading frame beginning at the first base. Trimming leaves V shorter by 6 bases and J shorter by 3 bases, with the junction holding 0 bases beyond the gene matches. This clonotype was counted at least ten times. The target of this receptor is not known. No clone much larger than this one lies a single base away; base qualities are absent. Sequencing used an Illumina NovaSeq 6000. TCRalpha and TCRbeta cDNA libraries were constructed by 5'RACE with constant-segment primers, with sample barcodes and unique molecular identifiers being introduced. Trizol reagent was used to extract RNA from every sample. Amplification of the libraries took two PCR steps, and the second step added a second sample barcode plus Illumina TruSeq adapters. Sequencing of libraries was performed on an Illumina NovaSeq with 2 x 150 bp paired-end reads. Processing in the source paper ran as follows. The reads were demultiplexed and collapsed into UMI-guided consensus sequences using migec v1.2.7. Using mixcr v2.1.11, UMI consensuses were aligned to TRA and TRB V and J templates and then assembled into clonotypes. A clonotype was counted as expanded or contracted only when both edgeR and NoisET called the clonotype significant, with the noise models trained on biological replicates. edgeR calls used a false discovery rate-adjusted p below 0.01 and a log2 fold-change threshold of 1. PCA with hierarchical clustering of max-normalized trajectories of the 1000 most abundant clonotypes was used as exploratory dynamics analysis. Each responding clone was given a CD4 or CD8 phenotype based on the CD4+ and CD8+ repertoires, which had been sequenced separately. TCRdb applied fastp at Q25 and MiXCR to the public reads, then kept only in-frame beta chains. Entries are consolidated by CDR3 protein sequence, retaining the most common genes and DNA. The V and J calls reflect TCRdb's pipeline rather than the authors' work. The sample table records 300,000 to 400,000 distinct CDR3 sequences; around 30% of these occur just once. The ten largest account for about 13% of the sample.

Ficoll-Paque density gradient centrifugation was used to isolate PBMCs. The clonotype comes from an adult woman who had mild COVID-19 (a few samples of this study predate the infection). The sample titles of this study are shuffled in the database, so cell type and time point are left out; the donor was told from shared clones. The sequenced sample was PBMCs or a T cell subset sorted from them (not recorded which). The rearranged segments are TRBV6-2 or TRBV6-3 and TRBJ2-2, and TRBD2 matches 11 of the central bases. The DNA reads TGTGCCAGCAGACTAGCGGGGGACACCGGGGAGCTGTTTTTT. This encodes CASRLAGDTGELFF.